This is a list of T cell receptor beta chains from one sample in a study of T cell responses to AZD1222 COVID-19 vaccine. Generated by immunoSEQ multiplex PCR, the TCRdb table keeps only in-frame clones and is missing some. This sample has fewer than 100,000 clones, with around nine tenths found just once. The sequences come from peripheral blood, collected on day 0 of AZD1222 vaccination. These receptors were obtained from an adult in good health. The CDR3 runs from the conserved cysteine through the conserved F or W. Each record gives: J gene, V gene, CDR3 protein.

TRBJ1-5,TRBV19,CASSLWGQPQHF
TRBJ1-6,TRBV29-1,CSVIDRGDSYNSPLHF
TRBJ2-7,TRBV6-2/TRBV6-3,CASSYSGLAGIYEQYF
TRBJ2-3,TRBV20-1,CSAPRGNTQYF
TRBJ2-3,TRBV19,CASQRGLAGTDTQYF
TRBJ1-4,TRBV6-2/TRBV6-3,CASSYGSSGISEKLFF
TRBJ1-4,TRBV6-1,CASSELWRLSTVNEKLFF
TRBJ1-4,TRBV9,CASSIGQWANEKLFF
TRBJ2-2,TRBV6-1,CASSEETGNTGELFF
TRBJ2-1,TRBV19,CASSMGGSSYNEQFF
TRBJ2-5,TRBV3-1/TRBV3-2,CASSRRDRGLVETQYF
TRBJ1-2,TRBV2,CASRLDRNYGYTF
TRBJ2-2,TRBV5-1,CASSFGTAEAGELFF
TRBJ2-7,TRBV27,CASSRTSGSVSSYYEQYF
TRBJ2-3,TRBV28,CASSTWDRGRIDTQYF
TRBJ1-1,TRBV5-8,CASSQQGWKTEAFF
TRBJ2-7,TRBV20-1,CSASNWDTTYEQYF
TRBJ2-1,TRBV28,CASPLNGWDPYNEQFF
TRBJ1-3,TRBV5-1,CASSSQPGQMSGNTIYF
TRBJ2-7,TRBV7-6,CASSLGPELAGEEQYF
TRBJ2-2,TRBV19,CASTPGHPGELFF
TRBJ2-4,TRBV28,CASSQMMLAKNIQYF
TRBJ1-1,TRBV19,CASSQRTAMNTEAFF
TRBJ2-1,TRBV9,CASSRGGSSYNEQFF
TRBJ1-1,TRBV9,CASSVGAQNTEAFF
TRBJ1-4,TRBV7-9,CASSLGATRDEKLFF
TRBJ2-3,TRBV12-3/TRBV12-4,CATQRTLTDTQYF
TRBJ2-2,TRBV10-3,CAIRGQGGAGELFF
TRBJ2-7,TRBV5-1,CASSSGVQGNYEQYF
TRBJ1-5,TRBV19,CASSIGPYQPQHF
TRBJ1-1,TRBV7-3,CASSLEGGRAFF
TRBJ2-1,TRBV19,CASSIDGRRINEQFF
TRBJ2-1,TRBV18,CASSPRGLAGDYNEQFF
TRBJ2-3,TRBV5-5,CASSLKHSTSTDTQYF
TRBJ2-7,TRBV6-1,CASSESPGMGGYEQYF
TRBJ1-1,TRBV6-5,CASRDATKAFF
TRBJ1-5,TRBV6-5,CASSHRGQPQHF
TRBJ2-7,TRBV5-4,CASSSDRREQYF
TRBJ2-1,TRBV5-4,CASSPKVAGGWNEQFF
TRBJ1-4,TRBV5-6,CASSSRDRGDEKLFF
TRBJ1-2,TRBV6-2/TRBV6-3,CASSYGSVFYGYTF
TRBJ2-7,TRBV30,CAWRAAGTSYEQYF
TRBJ1-2,TRBV7-2,CASSLDWNYGYTF
TRBJ2-5,TRBV7-2,CASSSVAALRAQYF
TRBJ1-6,TRBV19,CASSRREGFSYNSPLHF
TRBJ1-2,TRBV27,CASSPDRAANYGYTF
TRBJ2-3,TRBV19,CASTSGRPDTQYF
TRBJ2-7,TRBV27,CASRSGTAGGEQYF
TRBJ2-5,TRBV7-3,CASRASGRPVETQYF
TRBJ2-7,TRBV5-1,CASSPGQGRSHEQYF
TRBJ2-3,TRBV24-1,CATSDPRTGTRSTDTQYF
TRBJ2-2,TRBV4-1,CASTVLVRGGTGELFF
TRBJ2-7,TRBV3-1/TRBV3-2,CASSPSRRSYEQYF
TRBJ1-5,TRBV19,CAIIIYLPRQGMSRTGQPQHF
TRBJ1-2,TRBV12-5,CASGKQGGKDDGYTF
TRBJ1-5,TRBV6-5,CASSPMGPGQPQHF
TRBJ2-5,TRBV10-3,CAISESGENQETQYF
TRBJ2-5,TRBV19,CASSDTGLPQETQYF
TRBJ2-2,TRBV29-1,CSVSGRNTGELFF
TRBJ2-1,TRBV5-4,CASSGVSNNEQFF